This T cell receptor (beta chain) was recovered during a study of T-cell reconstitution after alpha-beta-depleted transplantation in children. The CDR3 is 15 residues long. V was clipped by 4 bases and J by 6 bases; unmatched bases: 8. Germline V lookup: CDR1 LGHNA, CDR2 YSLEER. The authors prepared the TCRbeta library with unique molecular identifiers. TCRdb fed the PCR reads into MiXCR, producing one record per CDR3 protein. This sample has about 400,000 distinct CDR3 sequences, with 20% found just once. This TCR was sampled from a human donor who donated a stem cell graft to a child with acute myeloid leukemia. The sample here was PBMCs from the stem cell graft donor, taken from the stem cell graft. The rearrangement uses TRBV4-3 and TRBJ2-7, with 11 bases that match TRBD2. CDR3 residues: CASSRPGGLAGEQYF. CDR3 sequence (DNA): TGCGCCAGCAGCCGACCGGGCGGACTAGCGGGCGAGCAGTACTTC.